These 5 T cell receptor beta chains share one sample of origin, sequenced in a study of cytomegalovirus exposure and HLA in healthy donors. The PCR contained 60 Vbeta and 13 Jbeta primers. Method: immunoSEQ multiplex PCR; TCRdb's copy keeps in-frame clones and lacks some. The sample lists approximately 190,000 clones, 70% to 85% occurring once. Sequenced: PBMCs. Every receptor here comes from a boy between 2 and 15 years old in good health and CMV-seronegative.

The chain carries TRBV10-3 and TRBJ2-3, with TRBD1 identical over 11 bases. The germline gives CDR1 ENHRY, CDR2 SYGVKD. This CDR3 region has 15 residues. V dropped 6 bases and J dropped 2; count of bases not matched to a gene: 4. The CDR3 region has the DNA TGTGCCATCAGCCCGGGACAGGGGGTCACAGATACGCAGTATTTT. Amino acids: CAISPGQGVTDTQYF.

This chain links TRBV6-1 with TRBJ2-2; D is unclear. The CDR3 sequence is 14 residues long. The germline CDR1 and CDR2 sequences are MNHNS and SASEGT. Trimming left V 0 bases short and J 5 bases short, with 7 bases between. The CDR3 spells CASSEAIGTGELFF. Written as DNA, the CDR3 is TGTGCCAGCAGTGAAGCGATCGGGACCGGGGAGCTGTTTTTT.

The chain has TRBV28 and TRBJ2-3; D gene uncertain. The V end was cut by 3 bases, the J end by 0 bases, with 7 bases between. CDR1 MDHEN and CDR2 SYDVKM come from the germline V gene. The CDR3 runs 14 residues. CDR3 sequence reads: CASSFESSTDTQYF. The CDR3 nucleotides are TGTGCCAGCAGTTTCGAGTCCAGCACAGATACGCAGTATTTT.

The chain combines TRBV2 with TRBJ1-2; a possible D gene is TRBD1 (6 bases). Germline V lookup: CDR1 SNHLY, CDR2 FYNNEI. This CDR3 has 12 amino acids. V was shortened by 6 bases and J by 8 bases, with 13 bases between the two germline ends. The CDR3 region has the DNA TGTGCCAGCAGCTCGGACAGTCCCGGCTACACCTTC. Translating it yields CASSSDSPGYTF. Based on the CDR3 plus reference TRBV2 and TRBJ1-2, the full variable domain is EPEVTQTPSHQVTQMGQEVILRCVPISNHLYFYWYRQILGQKVEFLVSFYNNEISEKSEIFDDQFSVERPDGSNFTLKIRSTKLEDSAMYFCASSSDSPGYTFGSGTRLTVV.

CDR3 sequence: CASSLEGAAQQYF. DNA for the CDR3: TGTGCCAGCAGCTTAGAGGGGGCCGCCCAGCAGTACTTC. The genes are TRBV7-9 and TRBJ2-7, with 7 bases aligning to TRBD1. There are 13 residues in the CDR3. Trimming took 1 base from V and 8 from J; bases not matched to a gene: 5. The germline V gene has CDR1 SEHNR and CDR2 FQNEAQ (reference sequence).